The sequence of this T cell receptor (beta chain) was determined in a study of cytomegalovirus exposure and HLA in healthy donors. It was with 60 Vbeta and 13 Jbeta primers that the PCR ran. Sequencing used immunoSEQ multiplex PCR; TCRdb keeps in-frame clones, though not all of them. The table has some 130,000 clones, around a tenth seen once. The TCR sequence derives from a man aged 50-59 years in good health and CMV-seronegative. Sequencing was carried out using PBMCs.

The DNA of the CDR3 is TGTGCCAGCAGCCGCGGGTTATCCTACGAGCAGTACTTC. Translating it yields CASSRGLSYEQYF. The chain carries TRBV5-6 and TRBJ2-7, with D maybe TRBD2 (5 bases). This CDR3 has 13 amino acids. The germline V gene has CDR1 SGHDT and CDR2 YYEEEE. V dropped 4 bases and J dropped 1 base, with 9 bases sitting between them.